This is a list of T cell receptor beta chains from one sample in a study of cytomegalovirus exposure and HLA in healthy donors. Libraries were prepared by immunoSEQ multiplex PCR; TCRdb keeps only in-frame clonotypes and omits some of them. The sample shows under 150,000 clones, under 90% of them seen only once. Material for sequencing was PBMCs. Receptors were obtained from a male donor in good health and CMV-seronegative. Each CDR3 is given with its conserved first and last residue. A D gene is named only where the DNA matches it firmly. The size field is filled for only some rows; it gives once, few, many or a size class.

>TRBV11-2|.|TRBJ1-1|.
CASSETNPGQLSFF
TGTGCCAGCAGCGAAACAAACCCGGGACAATTGTCTTTCTTT
>TRBV7-9|.|TRBJ2-7|.
CASSLGVSAYEQYF
TGTGCCAGCAGCCTCGGGGTTTCGGCCTACGAGCAGTACTTC
>TRBV2|.|TRBJ1-5|.
CASTGGDQPQHF
TGTGCCAGCACCGGGGGAGATCAGCCCCAGCATTTT
>TRBV7-9|few|TRBJ1-4|.
CASSLNSRSWNEKLFF
TGTGCCAGCAGCTTAAACTCAAGGAGCTGGAATGAAAAACTGTTTTTT
>TRBV19|few|TRBJ2-1|.
CASSIAILRPAGFF
TGTGCCAGTAGTATAGCGATTCTCCGGCCAGCGGGGTTCTTC
>TRBV5-4|.|TRBJ2-7|.
CASSLSGVVGEQYF
TGTGCCAGCAGCTTGTCGGGGGTGGTGGGCGAGCAGTACTTC
>TRBV7-9|.|TRBJ2-1|TRBD2
CASSLAQLAGYNEQFF
TGTGCCAGCAGCTTAGCCCAACTAGCGGGCTACAATGAGCAGTTCTTC
>TRBV18|.|TRBJ2-7|.
CASSPQGHSYEQYF
TGTGCCAGCTCACCACAGGGGCATTCCTACGAGCAGTACTTC
>TRBV5-1|.|TRBJ2-1|TRBD2
CASSGDLGLAYNEQFF
TGCGCCAGCAGCGGTGATTTGGGACTAGCCTACAATGAGCAGTTCTTC
>TRBV7-9|.|TRBJ2-1|TRBD2
CASSLLANEQFF
TGTGCCAGCAGCCTACTAGCGAATGAGCAGTTCTTC
>TRBV6-6|once|TRBJ2-5|TRBD2
CASSYERAGAGEQYF
TGTGCCAGCAGTTACGAACGAGCGGGAGCGGGGGAGCAGTACTTC
>TRBV10-2|once|TRBJ2-4|.
CASGPGNIQYF
TGCGCCAGCGGGCCGGGGAACATTCAGTACTTC
>TRBV27|few|TRBJ2-7|.
CASSLSGGAGEQYF
TGTGCCAGCAGTCTCTCAGGAGGTGCCGGAGAGCAGTACTTC
>TRBV6-1|.|TRBJ2-2|TRBD2
CASGGTSGSTGELFF
TGTGCCAGCGGCGGGACTAGCGGGAGTACCGGGGAGCTGTTTTTT
>TRBV6-4|.|TRBJ2-7|TRBD2
CASRRLAESSYEQYF
TGTGCCAGCAGGCGACTAGCGGAGAGCTCCTACGAGCAGTACTTC
>TRBV6-5|.|TRBJ1-1|.
CASSYDGGFEAFF
TGTGCCAGCAGTTACGACGGGGGGTTTGAAGCTTTCTTT
>TRBV6-5|.|TRBJ2-1|TRBD1
CASSYRDRGGQNQQFF
TGTGCCAGCAGTTACCGGGACAGGGGCGGGCAAAATCAGCAGTTCTTC
>TRBV7-3|.|TRBJ2-1|TRBD2
CASSYGTSGSNEQFF
TGTGCCAGCAGCTACGGGACTAGCGGTTCCAATGAGCAGTTCTTC
>TRBV6-5|.|TRBJ2-1|TRBD2
CASGSGGVLGEQFF
TGTGCCAGCGGGTCGGGAGGGGTCTTAGGTGAGCAGTTCTTC
>TRBV4-1|.|TRBJ1-1|.
CASSQDPGVNTEAFF
TGCGCCAGCAGCCAAGACCCCGGGGTTAACACTGAAGCTTTCTTT
>TRBV27|once|TRBJ2-1|TRBD2
CASSRNSAGTSGKVYNEQFF
TGTGCCAGCAGCCGGAACTCCGCTGGGACTAGCGGGAAAGTCTACAATGAGCAGTTCTTC
>TRBV6-1|.|TRBJ2-4|.
CASNKEIAKNIQYF
TGTGCCAGCAATAAGGAGATAGCCAAAAACATTCAGTACTTC
>TRBV28|.|TRBJ1-5|TRBD1
CASSLRFKPGTGASIVPQHF
TGTGCCAGCAGTTTAAGGTTCAAGCCAGGGACAGGGGCTAGTATTGTGCCCCAGCATTTT
>TRBV5-8|.|TRBJ2-2|TRBD2
CASSMRLAGAHSGELFF
TGTGCCAGCAGCATGAGACTAGCGGGAGCTCATTCCGGGGAGCTGTTTTTT
>TRBV9|.|TRBJ2-7|.
CASSVGGLTHEQYF
TGTGCCAGCAGCGTAGGCGGCCTCACCCACGAGCAGTACTTC
>TRBV6-5|.|TRBJ2-7|.
CASSFGAGRDEQYF
TGTGCCAGCAGTTTTGGTGCGGGTCGGGACGAGCAGTACTTC
>TRBV29-1|.|TRBJ1-2|.
CSGHDSYGYTF
TGCAGCGGACATGACAGCTATGGCTACACCTTC
>TRBV7-9|.|TRBJ2-2|.
CSSSLNTGELFF
TGTTCCAGCAGTCTGAACACCGGGGAGCTGTTTTTT
>TRBV9|once|TRBJ2-5|.
CASSVGTYETQYF
TGTGCCAGCAGCGTAGGGACTTACGAGACCCAGTACTTC
>TRBV30|.|TRBJ1-2|.
CAWSVVSRGGGYTF
TGTGCCTGGAGTGTCGTGAGTCGAGGTGGTGGCTACACCTTC
>TRBV5-1|.|TRBJ2-5|TRBD1
CASSLVGTGYQETQYF
TGCGCCAGCAGCTTGGTCGGGACAGGGTACCAAGAGACCCAGTACTTC
>TRBV28|.|TRBJ2-1|TRBD2
CASSLPYPTSFEMGEQFF
TGTGCCAGCAGTTTGCCCTATCCGACTAGCTTCGAAATGGGTGAGCAGTTCTTC
>TRBV2|once|TRBJ2-1|.
CASSEGLNSYNEQFF
TGTGCCAGCAGTGAAGGACTGAACTCCTACAATGAGCAGTTCTTC
>TRBV9|.|TRBJ2-1|.
CASSPRRSVHNEQFF
TGTGCCAGCAGCCCCCGGCGGAGCGTACACAATGAGCAGTTCTTC
>TRBV10-3|once|TRBJ2-7|TRBD2
CAISEIRGLAGSQTYEQYF
TGTGCCATCAGTGAGATCAGGGGACTAGCGGGATCCCAAACCTACGAGCAGTACTTC
>TRBV5-4|.|TRBJ2-7|.
CASSPRDGFYEQYF
TGTGCCAGCAGCCCGCGGGACGGGTTCTACGAGCAGTACTTC
>TRBV6-6|.|TRBJ1-1|.
CASSYSEENTEAFF
TGTGCCAGCAGTTACTCGGAGGAGAACACTGAAGCTTTCTTT
>TRBV29-1|once|TRBJ1-2|.
CSVVPEGEATGYTF
TGCAGCGTTGTCCCGGAGGGTGAGGCCACTGGCTACACCTTC
>TRBV5-6|few|TRBJ1-1|.
CASGQGIRTEF
TGTGCCAGCGGCCAGGGTATTCGAACTGAATTT
>TRBV30|.|TRBJ2-7|TRBD1
CAWSRGQLYEQYF
TGTGCCTGGAGTCGGGGACAGCTTTACGAGCAGTACTTC
>TRBV7-9|.|TRBJ2-1|.
CASSLGWGGDYNEQFF
TGTGCCAGCAGCTTAGGGTGGGGCGGAGACTACAATGAGCAGTTCTTC
>TRBV13|.|TRBJ1-2|.
CASSLSEYSNYGYTF
TGTGCCAGCAGCTTATCTGAGTACTCTAACTATGGCTACACCTTC
>TRBV28|few|TRBJ2-7|TRBD2
CASSLAGRVYEQYF
TGTGCCAGCAGTTTGGCAGGGAGGGTCTACGAGCAGTACTTC
>TRBV5-5|once|TRBJ2-7|.
CASSFLRADYEQYF
TGTGCCAGCAGTTTTTTGCGCGCGGACTACGAGCAGTACTTC
>TRBV11-1|.|TRBJ2-7|.
CASSVATAYEQYF
TGTGCCAGCAGCGTCGCTACAGCCTACGAGCAGTACTTC
>TRBV6-6|.|TRBJ1-2|.
CASSPDRLNGYTF
TGTGCCAGCAGTCCCGACAGGTTGAACGGCTACACCTTC
>TRBV4-2|.|TRBJ2-3|.
CASSQPPGADTQYF
TGTGCCAGCAGCCAACCGCCCGGAGCAGATACGCAGTATTTT
>TRBV29-1|.|TRBJ2-2|.
CSVVSQGTGELFF
TGCAGCGTTGTAAGCCAGGGGACCGGGGAGCTGTTTTTT
>TRBV29-1|.|TRBJ2-5|TRBD2
CSADGLAGEETQYF
TGCAGCGCCGACGGACTAGCGGGAGAAGAGACCCAGTACTTC